A single sample gave rise to the 23 T cell receptor beta chains below, sequenced in a study of T cells in Graves' hyperthyroidism and ophthalmopathy. Researchers took RNA transcripts and amplified the TCR beta CDR3 regions from them. TCR CDR3 underwent first-round RT-PCR with the HTBI primer set. TCRdb itself ran the multiplex PCR reads through MiXCR, one entry per CDR3 protein. The sample shows some 400,000 distinct CDR3 sequences, roughly 14% of them seen only once. The sample taken for sequencing was blood. All receptors derive from a young man with Graves' hyperthyroidism that later progressed to Graves' ophthalmopathy.

The sample holds many counts of this clonotype. The rearrangement uses TRBV7-9 and TRBJ1-1; D call uncertain. Trimming pared 3 bases from V and 11 bases from J, leaving 10 bases between. Looked up from germline, CDR1 is SEHNR and CDR2 is FQNEAQ (reference sequence). The CDR3 runs to 11 residues. In DNA form, the CDR3 reads TGTGCCAGCAGCTTTAGCTCCGGGGCTTTCTTT. This encodes CASSFSSGAFF.

The chain uses TRBV7-9 and TRBJ2-2; TRBD1 aligns across 7 bases. The ends lost 5 bases at V and 4 bases at J; junction bases unmatched: 4. Germline CDR1 is SEHNR and CDR2 is FQNEAQ (reference sequence). This CDR3 has 14 amino acids. CDR3 in amino acids: CASSPGQVTGELFF. CDR3 DNA: TGTGCCAGCAGCCCAGGACAGGTCACCGGGGAGCTGTTTTTT.

In its sample, this clonotype was seen many times. The J gene is TRBJ1-2, the V gene TRBV18; D is uncertain. Germline V gene sequence: CDR1 KGHSH, CDR2 LQKENI. Trimming left V 1 base short and J 10 bases short, with 22 bases between. The CDR3 has 16 residues. CDR3 amino acids: CASSPRGRGRGVDYTF. The CDR3 DNA reads TGTGCCAGCTCACCACGAGGGAGAGGTCGGGGTGTGGACTACACCTTC. The full variable domain, its missing parts supplied by reference TRBV18 and TRBJ1-2, is NAGVMQNPRHLVRRRGQEARLRCSPMKGHSHVYWYRQLPEEGLKFMVYLQKENIIDESGMPKERFSAEFPKEGPSILRIQQVVRGDSAAYFCASSPRGRGRGVDYTFGSGTRLTVV.

This clonotype was recorded many times. The genes are TRBV12-3 or TRBV12-4 and TRBJ1-5; 9 bases are a match to TRBD1. This CDR3 region has 14 residues. The J segment lost 3 bases and the V segment lost 6 bases, leaving 3 bases of the junction unmatched. Written as DNA, the CDR3 is TGTGCCAGCAGGCGGACAGGGGACAATCAGCCCCAGCATTTT. Amino acids: CASRRTGDNQPQHF.

This clonotype was picked up many times. The V gene is TRBV6-6, the J gene TRBJ2-3; D might be TRBD1 or TRBD2, each matching 5 bases. The V end was cut by 2 bases, the J end by 0 bases, with 18 bases between. The length of the CDR3 is 18 residues. Germline CDR1 and CDR2: MNHNY and SVGAGI (reference sequence). The CDR3 DNA reads as TGTGCCAGCAGTTACCAAGGCCCCCGGGGCGCTAGCACAGATACGCAGTATTTT. Translated, it gives CASSYQGPRGASTDTQYF.

This clonotype turned up a few times. The chain joins TRBV5-1 to TRBJ2-7; D might be TRBD1 or TRBD2, each matching 6 bases. Germline CDR1 and CDR2: SGHRS and YFSETQ. Trimming stripped 4 bases from V and 5 bases from J, with 22 bases between. This CDR3 contains 16 residues. The CDR3 loop is CASSGGTLEWGHEQYF. CDR3 nucleotides: TGCGCCAGCAGCGGCGGGACTCTGGAATGGGGGCACGAGCAGTACTTC.

Remarks on this clonotype: Just one base apart from a much larger clone, this may be a read error. The V and J genes are TRBV12-3 or TRBV12-4 and TRBJ2-5, with D tentatively TRBD1 (6 bases). CDR3 size: 14 residues. In nucleotides, the CDR3 is TGTGCCAGCATTGGCCAAGAGGGGGAAGAGGCCCAGTACTTC. This translates into CASIGQEGEEAQYF.

Ten or more counts support this clonotype. The rearrangement joins TRBV28 to TRBJ2-3, with 12 bases lining up with TRBD1. V lost 7 bases to trimming and J lost 6 bases; unmatched junction nucleotides: 11. Germline values: CDR1 MDHEN, CDR2 SYDVKM. The CDR3 is 16 amino acids. CDR3 residues: CASIRTGQGARDTQYF. CDR3 nucleotide sequence: TGTGCCAGCATTCGAACGGGACAGGGGGCTCGGGATACGCAGTATTTT.

The chain employs TRBV15 and TRBJ1-6; TRBD1 might be the D (6 bases). The V and J ends lost 3 bases and 10 bases respectively, with 13 bases between them. The CDR3 is 14 amino acids. Germline V gives CDR1 LNHNV, CDR2 YYDKDF (reference sequence). DNA for the CDR3: TGTGCCACCAGCAGCAGGAACAGGGTGTCACCCCTCCACTTT. It yields the protein CATSSRNRVSPLHF.

The genes are TRBV30 and TRBJ1-5, with D hard to call. The germline CDR1 and CDR2 sequences are GTSNPN and SVGIG (reference sequence). V was pared by 2 bases and J by 3 bases, with 11 bases between. The CDR3 length is 14 residues. This CDR3 reads CAWSTGLNNQPQHF. As DNA, the CDR3 is TGTGCCTGGAGTACCGGACTAAACAATCAGCCCCAGCATTTT.

The chain employs TRBV7-8 and TRBJ2-7; a possible D gene is TRBD1 (6 bases). The CDR3 runs to 18 residues. In germline, CDR1 is SGHVS, CDR2 FQNEAQ. The CDR3 sequence: CASSSRTVGAQSSYEQYV. DNA of the CDR3: TGTGCCAGCAGCTCCCGGACAGTGGGGGCCCAAAGCTCCTACGAGCAGTATGTC.

The J gene is TRBJ2-2, the V gene TRBV6-2 or TRBV6-3; D is ambiguous. This CDR3 has 13 amino acids. Germline V lookup: CDR1 MNHEY, CDR2 SVGEGT. The ends were cut back, 2 bases at V and 5 bases at J, with 6 bases in the middle. This chain's CDR3 is CASSYERTGELFF. The CDR3 nucleotides are TGTGCCAGCAGTTACGAGCGAACCGGGGAGCTGTTTTTT.

This clonotype was seen repeatedly, ten times or more. This chain links TRBV6-1 with TRBJ2-1; TRBD1 matches at 10 bases. Looked up from germline, CDR1 is MNHNS and CDR2 is SASEGT. The ends lost 5 bases at V and 6 bases at J; junction bases unmatched: 10. This CDR3 spans 16 amino acids. CDR3 residues: CASSPLSRDRGNEQFF. CDR3 in DNA: TGTGCCAGCAGTCCCCTGTCCCGGGACAGGGGCAATGAGCAGTTCTTC.

This clonotype was counted at least ten times. V and J are TRBV7-9 and TRBJ2-3; D might be TRBD2 (5 bases). The CDR3 consists of 14 residues. Germline CDR1 is SEHNR and CDR2 is FQNEAQ (reference sequence). V was trimmed by 5 bases and J by 6 bases, leaving 15 bases between them. The CDR3 protein is CASSPASRGDTQYF. The CDR3 region has the DNA TGTGCCAGCAGCCCCGCTAGCCGTGGCGATACGCAGTATTTT.

This clonotype has at least ten counts. The chain is built from TRBV28 and TRBJ2-5; 7 positions match TRBD1. V lost 3 bases to trimming and J lost 0 bases; unmatched junction nucleotides: 4. Per the germline V gene, CDR1 is MDHEN and CDR2 is SYDVKM. The CDR3 loop spans 15 amino acids. Written as DNA, the CDR3 is TGTGCCAGCAGTTTTACAACAGGGGACCAAGAGACCCAGTACTTC. Translated: CASSFTTGDQETQYF.

This clonotype was counted ten times or more. The rearrangement links TRBV6-1 to TRBJ2-2; D is ambiguous. CDR1 MNHNS and CDR2 SASEGT come from the germline V gene. The CDR3 covers 13 residues. V lost 2 bases, J lost 6 bases, and 7 bases lay in between. CDR3 nucleotide sequence: TGTGCCAGCAGTGAATTGATGTCCGGGGAGCTGTTTTTT. Amino acids: CASSELMSGELFF.

This clonotype has only a few counts. This CDR3 is CASSLLRQYQETQYF. The DNA of the CDR3 is TGTGCCAGCAGTTTACTACGTCAATACCAAGAGACCCAGTACTTC. The rearrangement links TRBV12-3 or TRBV12-4 to TRBJ2-5; D ambiguous. This CDR3 contains 15 residues. Trimming pared 2 bases from V and 0 bases from J, leaving 10 bases between.

This clonotype was seen only a few times. The junction differs from germline at one of its ends, possibly a read error. The chain is built from TRBV24-1 and TRBJ2-5; TRBD2 is a possible D gene (6 bases). The CDR3 totals 14 residues. CDR1 and CDR2 (germline): KGHDR, SFDVKD. CDR3 region: CTTSDRLVVETQYF. The CDR3 DNA sequence: TGTACCACCAGTGACCGACTAGTGGTCGAGACCCAGTACTTC.

This clonotype was counted ten times or more. V and J are TRBV7-8 and TRBJ2-3; possibly TRBD2 for D (6 bases). V was trimmed by 8 bases and J by 2 bases, leaving 17 bases between them. CDR1 and CDR2 from the germline V gene are SGHVS and FQNEAQ. The CDR3 runs 15 residues. DNA for the CDR3: TGTGCCAGCGAGTCCCCGGGGGAGCACACAGATACGCAGTATTTT. This encodes CASESPGEHTDTQYF. The entire variable domain, with the rest obtained from reference TRBV7-8 and TRBJ2-3, is as follows: GAGVSQSPRYKVAKRGQDVALRCDPISGHVSLFWYQQALGQGPEFLTYFQNEAQLDKSGLPSDRFFAERPEGSVSTLKIQRTQQEDSAVYLCASESPGEHTDTQYFGPGTRLTVL.

This clonotype appeared many times. The chain is built from TRBV29-1 and TRBJ2-5; TRBD1 agrees at 8 bases. Germline V gives CDR1 SQVTM, CDR2 ANQGSEA. J was trimmed by 4 bases and V by 5 bases; bases with no gene match: 6. The CDR3 runs to 13 residues. CDR3 DNA sequence: TGCAGCGTTACATCCACAGGGGGAGAGACCCAGTACTTC. Residues: CSVTSTGGETQYF. The full variable domain, its missing parts supplied by reference TRBV29-1 and TRBJ2-5, is SAVISQKPSRDICQRGTSLTIQCQVDSQVTMMFWYRQQPGQSLTLIATANQGSEATYESGFVIDKFPISRPNLTFSTLTVSNMSPEDSSIYLCSVTSTGGETQYFGPGTRLLVL.

This clonotype was detected a few times. The chain has TRBV11-3 and TRBJ2-2, with TRBD2 identical over 9 bases. The CDR3 is made up of 16 amino acids. J was trimmed by 5 bases and V by 5 bases; bases with no gene match: 9. The germline gives CDR1 SGHNT, CDR2 YENEEA. The CDR3 region has the DNA TGTGCCAGCAGCCCCCTCGGGCGGGGGGGTACCGGGGAGCTGTTTTTT. Translated: CASSPLGRGGTGELFF.

This clonotype was counted between two and nine times. The J gene is TRBJ2-7, the V gene TRBV29-1; D tentatively reads TRBD1 or TRBD2 (5 bases each). The CDR3 consists of 13 residues. V lost 4 bases to trimming and J lost 2 bases, with 12 bases between them. In germline, CDR1 is SQVTM, CDR2 ANQGSEA. The CDR3 bases are TGCAGCGTTGTTGGGGGTCAGACCTACGAGCAGTACTTC. It specifies CSVVGGQTYEQYF.

This clonotype was seen repeatedly, ten times or more. This chain joins TRBV27 and TRBJ2-1; 8 nucleotides line up with TRBD1. Germline V gives CDR1 MNHEY, CDR2 SMNVEV (reference sequence). CDR3 length: 16 residues. The J segment lost 3 bases and the V segment lost 1 base, leaving 5 bases of the junction unmatched. The CDR3 region is CASSLYGQGLYNEQFF. In DNA form, the CDR3 reads TGTGCCAGCAGTTTATACGGACAGGGACTCTACAATGAGCAGTTCTTC.